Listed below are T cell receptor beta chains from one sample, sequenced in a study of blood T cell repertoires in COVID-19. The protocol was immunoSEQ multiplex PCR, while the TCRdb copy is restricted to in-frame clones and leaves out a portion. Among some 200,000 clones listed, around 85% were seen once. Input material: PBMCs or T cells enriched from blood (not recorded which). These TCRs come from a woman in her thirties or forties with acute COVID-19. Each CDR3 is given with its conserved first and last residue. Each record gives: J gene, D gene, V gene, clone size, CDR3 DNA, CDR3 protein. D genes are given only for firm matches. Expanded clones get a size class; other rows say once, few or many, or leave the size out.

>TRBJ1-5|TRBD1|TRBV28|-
TGTGCCAGCAGTGCGACAGGGGGCTTCGTTCAGCCCCAGCATTTT
CASSATGGFVQPQHF
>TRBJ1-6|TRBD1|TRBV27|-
TGTGCCACCCGACAGGGGAATAATTCACCCCTCCACTTT
CATRQGNNSPLHF
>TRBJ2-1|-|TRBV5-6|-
TGTGCCAGCAGCGAATACAGCTTATACAATGAGCAGTTCTTC
CASSEYSLYNEQFF
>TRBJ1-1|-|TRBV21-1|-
TGTGCCAGCAGCATTCGAGACTGCGCGGGGGTGGATTTCTTT
CASSIRDCAGVDFF
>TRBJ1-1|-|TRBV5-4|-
TGTGCCAGCAACTTCGAGAGGGGGATGAACACTGAAGCTTTCTTT
CASNFERGMNTEAFF
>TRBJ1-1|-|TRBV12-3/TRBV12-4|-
TGTGCCAGCAGTTATACACCGAACACTGAAGCTTTCTTT
CASSYTPNTEAFF
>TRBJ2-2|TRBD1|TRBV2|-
TGTGCCAGTCGCGGACAGGGTTATACCGGGGAGCTGTTTTTT
CASRGQGYTGELFF
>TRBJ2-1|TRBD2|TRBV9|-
TGTGCCAGCAGTGAAACGGGACTAGCGGGCTATAATGAGCAGTTCTTC
CASSETGLAGYNEQFF
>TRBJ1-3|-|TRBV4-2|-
TGTGCCAGCAGCCAAGGGACAGTCTCTGGAAACACCATATATTTT
CASSQGTVSGNTIYF
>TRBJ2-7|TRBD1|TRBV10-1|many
TGCGCCATACAACCCGGGACAGAAACCTACGAGCAGTACTTC
CAIQPGTETYEQYF
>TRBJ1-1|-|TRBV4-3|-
TGCGCCAGCAGCGCTACGGGACAATTGAACACTGAAGCTTTCTTT
CASSATGQLNTEAFF
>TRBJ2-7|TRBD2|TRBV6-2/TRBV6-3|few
TGTGCCAGCAGTCCAGTCCCGGGACTAGCGGGGGGATCCTACGAGCAGTACTTC
CASSPVPGLAGGSYEQYF
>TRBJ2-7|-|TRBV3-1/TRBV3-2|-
TGTGCCAGCAGCCAAAAGGAAGGACAGCCCCGAGGCCTCTACGAGCAGTACTTC
CASSQKEGQPRGLYEQYF
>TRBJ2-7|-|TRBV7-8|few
TGTGCCAGCAGCCTGCAGGAGGGCCGGGGGTCCTACGAGCAGTACTTC
CASSLQEGRGSYEQYF
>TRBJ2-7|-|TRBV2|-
TGTGCCAGCAGTGAAAAGAGGGCGGCCGAGCAGTACTTC
CASSEKRAAEQYF
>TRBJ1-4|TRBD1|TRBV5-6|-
TGTGCCAGCAGCACTGGGAGGGACAGGGATGAAAAACTGTTTTTT
CASSTGRDRDEKLFF
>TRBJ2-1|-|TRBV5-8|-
TGTGCCAGCAGCATTTACACTACGGCACCGAATGAGCAGTTCTTC
CASSIYTTAPNEQFF
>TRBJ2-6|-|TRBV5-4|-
TGTGCCAGCAGCGGAAGGGGAACAGCAGGTGGGGCCAACGTCCTGACTTTC
CASSGRGTAGGANVLTF
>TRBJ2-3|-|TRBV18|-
TGTGCCAGCTCACCAGCTACCGGGATCCTATCAGATACGCAGTATTTT
CASSPATGILSDTQYF
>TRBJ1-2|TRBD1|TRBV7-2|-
TGTGCCAGCAGCCGCGACAGGGCGAGCTATGGCTACACCTTC
CASSRDRASYGYTF